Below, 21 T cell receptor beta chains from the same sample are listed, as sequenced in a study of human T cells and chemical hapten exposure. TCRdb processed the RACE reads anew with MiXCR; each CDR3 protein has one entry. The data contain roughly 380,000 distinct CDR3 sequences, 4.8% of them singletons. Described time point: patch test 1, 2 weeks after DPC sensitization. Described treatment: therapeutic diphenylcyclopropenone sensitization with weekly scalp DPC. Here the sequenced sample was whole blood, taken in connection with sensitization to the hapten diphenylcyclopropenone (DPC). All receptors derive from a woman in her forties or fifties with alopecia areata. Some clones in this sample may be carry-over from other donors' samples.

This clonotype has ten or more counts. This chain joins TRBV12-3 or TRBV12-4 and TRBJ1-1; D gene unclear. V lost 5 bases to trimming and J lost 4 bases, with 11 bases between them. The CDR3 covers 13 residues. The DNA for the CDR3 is TGTGCCAGCAGTCCCACAACGCGCACTGAAGCTTTCTTT. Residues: CASSPTTRTEAFF.

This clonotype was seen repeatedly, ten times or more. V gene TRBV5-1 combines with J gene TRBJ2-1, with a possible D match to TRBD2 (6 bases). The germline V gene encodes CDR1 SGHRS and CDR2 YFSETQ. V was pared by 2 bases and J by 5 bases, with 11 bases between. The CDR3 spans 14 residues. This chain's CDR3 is CASSLGGTHNEQFF. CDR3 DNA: TGCGCCAGCAGCTTAGGAGGGACCCACAATGAGCAGTTCTTC. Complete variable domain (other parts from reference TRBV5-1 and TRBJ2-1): KAGVTQTPRYLIKTRGQQVTLSCSPISGHRSVSWYQQTPGQGLQFLFEYFSETQRNKGNFPGRFSGRQFSNSRSEMNVSTLELGDSALYLCASSLGGTHNEQFFGPGTRLTVL.

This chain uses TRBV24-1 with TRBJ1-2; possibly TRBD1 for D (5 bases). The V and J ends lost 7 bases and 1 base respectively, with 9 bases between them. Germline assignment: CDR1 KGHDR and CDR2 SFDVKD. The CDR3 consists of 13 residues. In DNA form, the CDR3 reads TGTGCCACCAGCCGGGGGGATAACTATGGCTACACCTTC. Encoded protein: CATSRGDNYGYTF.

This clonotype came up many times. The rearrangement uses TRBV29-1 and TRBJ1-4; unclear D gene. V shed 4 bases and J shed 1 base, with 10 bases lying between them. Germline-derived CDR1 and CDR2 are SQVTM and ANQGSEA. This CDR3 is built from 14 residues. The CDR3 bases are TGCAGCGTTGGATTTGGAGGAACTAATGAAAAACTGTTTTTT. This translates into CSVGFGGTNEKLFF.

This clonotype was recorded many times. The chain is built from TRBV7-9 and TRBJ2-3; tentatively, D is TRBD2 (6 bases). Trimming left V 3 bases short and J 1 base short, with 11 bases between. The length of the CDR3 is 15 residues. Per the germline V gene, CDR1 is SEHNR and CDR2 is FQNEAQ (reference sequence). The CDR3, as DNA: TGTGCCAGCAGCTTCACCCAGCGGGGCACAGATACGCAGTATTTT. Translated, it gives CASSFTQRGTDTQYF.

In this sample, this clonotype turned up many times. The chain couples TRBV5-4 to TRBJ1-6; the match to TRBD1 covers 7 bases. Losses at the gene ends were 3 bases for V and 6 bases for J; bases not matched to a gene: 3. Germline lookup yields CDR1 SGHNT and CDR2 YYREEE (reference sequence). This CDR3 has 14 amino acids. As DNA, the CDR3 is TGTGCCAGCAGCTGGGGGACAGTTAATTCACCCCTCCACTTT. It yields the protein CASSWGTVNSPLHF.

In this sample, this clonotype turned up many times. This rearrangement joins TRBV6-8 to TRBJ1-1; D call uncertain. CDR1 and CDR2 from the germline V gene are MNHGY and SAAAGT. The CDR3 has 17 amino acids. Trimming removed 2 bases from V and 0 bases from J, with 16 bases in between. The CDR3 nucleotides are TGTGCCAGCAGTTACCCCCCCGTGGTTGGTCTGAACACTGAAGCTTTCTTT. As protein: CASSYPPVVGLNTEAFF.

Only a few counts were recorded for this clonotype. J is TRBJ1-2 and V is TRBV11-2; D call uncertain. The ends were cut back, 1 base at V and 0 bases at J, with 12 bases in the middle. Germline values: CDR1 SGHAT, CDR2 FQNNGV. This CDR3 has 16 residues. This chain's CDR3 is CASSLAWLASNYGYTF. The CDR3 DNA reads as TGTGCCAGCAGCTTAGCATGGCTGGCCTCTAACTATGGCTACACCTTC.

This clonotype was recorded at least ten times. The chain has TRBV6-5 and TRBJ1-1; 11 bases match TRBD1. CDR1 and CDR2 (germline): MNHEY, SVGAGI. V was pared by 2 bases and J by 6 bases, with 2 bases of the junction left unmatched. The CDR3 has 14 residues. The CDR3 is CASSYGQGAPEAFF. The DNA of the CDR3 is TGTGCCAGCAGTTACGGACAGGGGGCCCCTGAAGCTTTCTTT.

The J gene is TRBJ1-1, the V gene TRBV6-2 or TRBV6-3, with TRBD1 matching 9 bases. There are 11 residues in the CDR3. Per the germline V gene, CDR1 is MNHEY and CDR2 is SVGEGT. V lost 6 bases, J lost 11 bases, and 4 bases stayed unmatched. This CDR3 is CASRSDRGAFF. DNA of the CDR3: TGTGCCAGCAGATCGGACAGGGGTGCTTTCTTT.

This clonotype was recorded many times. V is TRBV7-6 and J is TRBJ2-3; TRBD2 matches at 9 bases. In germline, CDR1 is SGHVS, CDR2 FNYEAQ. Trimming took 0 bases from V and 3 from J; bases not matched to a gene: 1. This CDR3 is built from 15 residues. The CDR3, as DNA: TGTGCCAGCAGCTTAGCGGCGGGAGGGACAGATACGCAGTATTTT. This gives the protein CASSLAAGGTDTQYF.

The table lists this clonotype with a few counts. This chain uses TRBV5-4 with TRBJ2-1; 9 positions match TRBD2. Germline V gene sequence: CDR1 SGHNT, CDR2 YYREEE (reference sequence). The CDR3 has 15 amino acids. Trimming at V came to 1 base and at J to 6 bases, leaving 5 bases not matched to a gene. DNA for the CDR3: TGTGCCAGCAGCTTGTACCTAGCGGGGATCAATGAGCAGTTCTTC. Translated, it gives CASSLYLAGINEQFF.

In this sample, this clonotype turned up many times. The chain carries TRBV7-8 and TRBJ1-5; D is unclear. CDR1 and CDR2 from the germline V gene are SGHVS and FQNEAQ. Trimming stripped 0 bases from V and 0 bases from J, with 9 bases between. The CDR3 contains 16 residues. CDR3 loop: CASSLAGQYSNQPQHF. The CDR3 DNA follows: TGTGCCAGCAGCTTAGCGGGCCAGTATAGCAATCAGCCCCAGCATTTT.

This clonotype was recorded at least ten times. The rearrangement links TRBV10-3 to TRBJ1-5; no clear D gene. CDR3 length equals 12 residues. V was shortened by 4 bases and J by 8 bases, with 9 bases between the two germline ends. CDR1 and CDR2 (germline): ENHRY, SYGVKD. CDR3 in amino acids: CAISVPGEPQHF. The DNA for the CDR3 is TGTGCCATCAGTGTCCCGGGAGAGCCCCAGCATTTT.

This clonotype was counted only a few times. The CDR3 DNA reads as TGTGCCAGCAGCCGGAGACAGGGCGTAGAAGCTTTCTTT. This gives the protein CASSRRQGVEAFF. This chain uses TRBV5-4 with TRBJ1-1; 7 bases map to TRBD1. This CDR3 has 13 amino acids. After removal of 4 bases from V and 8 bases from J, the junction contained 8 bases not matched to a gene. Germline V gene lookup returns CDR1 SGHNT and CDR2 YYREEE (reference sequence).

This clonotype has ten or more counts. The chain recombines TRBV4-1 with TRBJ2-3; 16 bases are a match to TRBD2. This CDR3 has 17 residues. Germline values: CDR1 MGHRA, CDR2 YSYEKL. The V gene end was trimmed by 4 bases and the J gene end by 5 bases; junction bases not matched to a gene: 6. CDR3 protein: CASSRGTSGGAIDTQYF. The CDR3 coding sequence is TGCGCCAGCAGCCGAGGGACTAGCGGGGGGGCGATAGATACGCAGTATTTT.

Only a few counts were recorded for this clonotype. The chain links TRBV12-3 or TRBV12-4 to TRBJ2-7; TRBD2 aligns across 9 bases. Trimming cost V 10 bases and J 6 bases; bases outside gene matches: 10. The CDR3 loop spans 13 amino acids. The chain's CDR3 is CAIRIAGGPEQYF. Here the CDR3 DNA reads TGTGCCATCCGAATTGCGGGAGGGCCCGAGCAGTACTTC.

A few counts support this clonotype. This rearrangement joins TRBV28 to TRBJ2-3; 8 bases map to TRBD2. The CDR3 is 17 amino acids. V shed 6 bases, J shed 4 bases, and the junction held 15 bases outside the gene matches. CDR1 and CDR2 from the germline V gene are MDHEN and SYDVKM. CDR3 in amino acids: CASRITRSGRISDTQYF. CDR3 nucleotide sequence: TGTGCCAGCAGGATTACTCGGAGCGGGAGAATATCAGATACGCAGTATTTT.

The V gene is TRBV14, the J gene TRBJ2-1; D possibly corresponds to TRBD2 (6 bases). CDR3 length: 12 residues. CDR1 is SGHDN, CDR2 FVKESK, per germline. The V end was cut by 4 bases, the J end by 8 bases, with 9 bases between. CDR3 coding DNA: TGTGCCAGCAGCCCGCCTAGCGATGAGCAGTTCTTC. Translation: CASSPPSDEQFF.

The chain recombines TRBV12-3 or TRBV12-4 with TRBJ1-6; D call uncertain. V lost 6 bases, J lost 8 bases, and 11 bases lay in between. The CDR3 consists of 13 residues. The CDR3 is CASSPFGDSPLHF. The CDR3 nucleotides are TGTGCCAGCAGCCCCTTTGGGGATTCACCCCTCCACTTT.

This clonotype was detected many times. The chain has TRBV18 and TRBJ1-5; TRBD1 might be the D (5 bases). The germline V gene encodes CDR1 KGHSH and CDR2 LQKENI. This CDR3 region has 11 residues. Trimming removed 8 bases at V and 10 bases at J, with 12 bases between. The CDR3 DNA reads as TGTGCCAGCCCCAGGGAACAACCCCAGCATTTT. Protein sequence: CASPREQPQHF.